Each of the 29 T cell receptor beta chains below was sequenced from the same sample in a study of T cells in localized non-small cell lung cancer. Repertoires were generated with immunoSEQ multiplex PCR, while TCRdb's copy carries only in-frame clones and drops some. Found here are some 20,000 clones, over 75% of them singletons; the top ten hold 6.9%. The starting material was peripheral blood, obtained before any cancer treatment. All receptors derive from a woman aged 35-75 years with stage I lung adenocarcinoma.

The chain is built from TRBV7-6 and TRBJ1-2; 9 bases agree with TRBD1. The CDR3 has 13 amino acids. Germline trimming cut 2 bases from V and 8 bases from J; bases unmatched to any gene: 3. The germline V gene has CDR1 SGHVS and CDR2 FNYEAQ. CDR3 coding DNA: TGTGCCAGCAGCTTACAGGACAGGGGAGGCTACACCTTC. Amino acids: CASSLQDRGGYTF.

The chain joins TRBV14 to TRBJ1-2; 8 positions agree with TRBD1. This CDR3 is built from 13 residues. The trim removed 4 bases at V and 5 bases at J, leaving 3 bases unmatched. CDR1 is SGHDN, CDR2 FVKESK, per germline. The CDR3 bases are TGTGCCAGCAGCCCGGGACAGGCGTATGGCTACACCTTC. It yields the protein CASSPGQAYGYTF.

This clone has just one count. The J gene is TRBJ1-4, the V gene TRBV6-5; TRBD1 is a possible D gene (6 bases). V lost 4 bases and J lost 8, with 17 bases in between. CDR1 and CDR2 from the germline V gene are MNHEY and SVGAGI. The CDR3 runs 15 residues. CDR3 nucleotide sequence: TGTGCCAGCAGTTCTGATACTGGACAGCCAGAAAAACTGTTTTTT. This gives the protein CASSSDTGQPEKLFF.

The V and J genes are TRBV6-1 and TRBJ2-7; 9 bases match TRBD1. The germline V gene encodes CDR1 MNHNS and CDR2 SASEGT. The CDR3 consists of 15 residues. V shed 4 bases, J shed 6 bases, and the junction held 10 bases outside the gene matches. The CDR3 sequence is CASSATPGQGSEQYF. DNA for the CDR3: TGTGCCAGCAGTGCGACTCCGGGACAGGGAAGCGAGCAGTACTTC.

The V and J genes are TRBV19 and TRBJ2-5; the D call may be TRBD1 or TRBD2 (7 bases each). The germline V and J ends were trimmed by 7 bases and 4 bases, with 13 bases remaining between them. Germline lookup yields CDR1 LNHDA and CDR2 SQIVND (reference sequence). The CDR3 is 13 residues long. The CDR3, as DNA: TGTGCCAGTACTCAGGGGGGGGGAGAGACCCAGTACTTC. Translated: CASTQGGGETQYF.

This clone came up once. The rearrangement uses TRBV18 and TRBJ2-1; TRBD1 matches at 7 bases. Germline V CDR1 and CDR2: KGHSH, LQKENI. The CDR3 is 17 amino acids. J gave up 7 bases and V 1 base, and 13 bases lay outside the gene matches. The CDR3 nucleotides are TGTGCCAGCTCACCACAAAAAGGCCCAGGGGGACGGAATGAGCAGTTCTTC. Translated, it gives CASSPQKGPGGRNEQFF.

This clone has a single count. The V call is TRBV7-2, the J call TRBJ1-5; D is undetermined. The ends were cut back, 2 bases at V and 6 bases at J, with 8 bases in the middle. CDR3 length equals 13 residues. From germline, CDR1 is SGHTA and CDR2 FQGNSA. The DNA of the CDR3 is TGTGCCAGCAGCTTATCGGGAGTTCAGCCCCAGCATTTT. Translation gives CASSLSGVQPQHF. Full variable domain (remainder filled in from reference TRBV7-2 and TRBJ1-5): GAGVSQSPSNKVTEKGKDVELRCDPISGHTALYWYRQSLGQGLEFLIYFQGNSAPDKSGLPSDRFSAERTGGSVSTLTIQRTQQEDSAVYLCASSLSGVQPQHFGDGTRLSIL.

V usage is TRBV5-8 and J usage is TRBJ1-5; D not resolved. Trimming took 0 bases from V and 5 from J, leaving 9 bases between them. The CDR3 is 14 amino acids. Germline V gene lookup returns CDR1 SGHTS and CDR2 YDEGEE. The CDR3 coding sequence is TGTGCCAGCAGCTTGGATTTGGGCGATCAGCCCCAGCATTTT. It codes for CASSLDLGDQPQHF. The whole variable domain, remainder taken from reference TRBV5-8 and TRBJ1-5, is EAGVTQSPTHLIKTRGQQATLRCSPISGHTSVYWYQQALGLGLQFLLWYDEGEERNRGNFPPRFSGRQFPNYSSELNVNALELEDSALYLCASSLDLGDQPQHFGDGTRLSIL.

The rearrangement links TRBV10-3 to TRBJ1-2; no reliable D call. Between the trimmed V and J ends, which lost 9 bases and 2 bases, there was a span of 13 bases. The CDR3 sequence is 13 residues long. The germline V gene encodes CDR1 ENHRY and CDR2 SYGVKD. The CDR3 spells CAIFEQANYGYTF. In DNA, the CDR3 is TGTGCCATTTTTGAGCAGGCGAACTATGGCTACACCTTC.

V and J are TRBV9 and TRBJ2-1; weak D call: TRBD2 (5 bases). CDR1 is SGDLS and CDR2 is YYNGEE in the germline V gene. Between the trimmed V and J ends, which lost 2 bases and 15 bases, there was a span of 15 bases. The CDR3 runs to 12 residues. CDR3 nucleotides: TGTGCCAGCAGCGTCCTTGGACTGGATCTGTTCTTC. Translated: CASSVLGLDLFF.

V and J are TRBV28 and TRBJ1-2; D unresolved. From germline, CDR1 is MDHEN and CDR2 SYDVKM. Trimming pared 9 bases from V and 4 bases from J, leaving 6 bases between. The CDR3 loop spans 10 amino acids. The CDR3 spells CASQSYGYTF. DNA of the CDR3: TGTGCCAGTCAGAGCTATGGCTACACCTTC.

The rearrangement joins TRBV29-1 to TRBJ2-3, with no clear D. Germline V gene data show CDR1 as SQVTM and CDR2 as ANQGSEA. The CDR3 runs 11 residues. The ends were cut back, 4 bases at V and 4 bases at J, with 6 bases in the middle. The CDR3 sequence: CSVGPPDTQYF. CDR3 DNA: TGCAGCGTTGGCCCCCCAGATACGCAGTATTTT.

This chain uses TRBV28 with TRBJ2-1; 16 bases line up with TRBD2. The CDR3 consists of 15 residues. Germline lookup yields CDR1 MDHEN and CDR2 SYDVKM. J gave up 10 bases and V 4 bases, and 4 bases lay outside the gene matches. CDR3 loop: CASSSGTSGRAEQFF. The CDR3, as DNA: TGTGCCAGCAGTTCCGGGACTAGCGGGAGGGCCGAGCAGTTCTTC.

The chain has TRBV7-2 and TRBJ1-2, with a possible D match to TRBD1 (6 bases). Germline V gene data show CDR1 as SGHTA and CDR2 as FQGNSA. The CDR3 has 13 amino acids. V shed 4 bases and J shed 4 bases, with 10 bases lying between them. CDR3 loop: CASSSKGGYGYTF. CDR3 DNA sequence: TGTGCCAGCAGCTCCAAGGGGGGCTATGGCTACACCTTC.

The chain employs TRBV5-6 and TRBJ2-6; TRBD1 might be the D (6 bases). Germline CDR1 is SGHDT and CDR2 is YYEEEE. With 4 bases removed from V and 1 base from J, the gap between germline ends came to 12 bases. This CDR3 is 16 amino acids long. CDR3: CASSVLRGSGANVLTF. CDR3 bases: TGTGCCAGCAGCGTACTCAGGGGTTCTGGGGCCAACGTCCTGACTTTC.

This chain connects TRBV5-8 to TRBJ2-5; TRBD1 aligns across 7 bases. The CDR3 contains 15 residues. Germline trimming cut 0 bases from V and 3 bases from J; bases unmatched to any gene: 5. Germline V gene data show CDR1 as SGHTS and CDR2 as YDEGEE. DNA for the CDR3: TGTGCCAGCAGCTTGGAATACAGGGGCGAAGAGACCCAGTACTTC. It yields the protein CASSLEYRGEETQYF.

V and J are TRBV6-4 and TRBJ2-3; 9 bases map to TRBD2. The CDR3 consists of 14 residues. Unmatched junction bases numbered 3, after V lost 4 bases and J lost 4 bases. Germline CDR1 and CDR2: MRHNA and SNTAGT. CDR3 DNA sequence: TGTGCCAGCAGTGGCGGGACTAGCTCAGATACGCAGTATTTT. Translating it yields CASSGGTSSDTQYF.

This chain joins TRBV5-6 and TRBJ2-1, with D possibly TRBD2 on 6 matching bases. V lost 4 bases and J lost 2, with 16 bases in between. The CDR3 is 16 residues long. Germline V lookup: CDR1 SGHDT, CDR2 YYEEEE. The CDR3 sequence is CASSPWFGRPYNEQFF. CDR3 sequence (DNA): TGTGCCAGCAGCCCCTGGTTCGGGAGACCCTACAATGAGCAGTTCTTC. The whole variable domain, remainder taken from reference TRBV5-6 and TRBJ2-1, is DAGVTQSPTHLIKTRGQQVTLRCSPKSGHDTVSWYQQALGQGPQFIFQYYEEEERQRGNFPDRFSGHQFPNYSSELNVNALLLGDSALYLCASSPWFGRPYNEQFFGPGTRLTVL.

J is TRBJ2-7 and V is TRBV5-1, with TRBD2 as a possible D gene (6 bases). Trimming took 1 base from V and 2 from J, leaving 13 bases between them. This CDR3 spans 15 amino acids. Germline V CDR1 and CDR2: SGHRS, YFSETQ. CDR3 in DNA: TGCGCCAGCAGCTTGACGGCGGGAACTGCCTACGAGCAGTACTTC. It specifies CASSLTAGTAYEQYF.

DNA of the CDR3: TGTGCCAGCAGTGCGACAGGGGGCACTGAAGCTTTCTTT. Translating gives CASSATGGTEAFF. The chain recombines TRBV6-6 with TRBJ1-1, with 9 bases fitting TRBD1. Per germline, CDR1 MNHNY and CDR2 SVGAGI (reference sequence). J gave up 4 bases and V 5 bases, and 2 bases lay outside the gene matches. The CDR3 loop spans 13 amino acids.

The chain combines TRBV10-2 with TRBJ2-5; D perhaps matches TRBD2 (5 bases). The CDR3 contains 15 residues. The germline gives CDR1 WSHSY, CDR2 SAAADI. V lost 9 bases and J 4 bases, leaving 21 bases between the germline ends. The DNA for the CDR3 is TGCGCCAGTAGACCAGGTTTCGCCGGAGGAGAGACCCAGTACTTC. It is translated as CASRPGFAGGETQYF.

This chain uses TRBV4-1 with TRBJ2-1; 7 positions match TRBD2. Trimming removed 2 bases from V and 8 bases from J; junction bases left unmatched: 9. The length of the CDR3 is 15 residues. The germline CDR1 and CDR2 sequences are MGHRA and YSYEKL. CDR3 amino acids: CASSQRTRGSDEQFF. The CDR3, as DNA: TGCGCCAGCAGCCAACGGACTAGAGGTAGCGATGAGCAGTTCTTC.

The gene calls are TRBV30 and TRBJ1-4, with unresolved D. This CDR3 region has 15 residues. V shed 4 bases and J shed 0 bases, with 12 bases lying between them. From germline, CDR1 is GTSNPN and CDR2 SVGIG (reference sequence). CDR3 bases: TGTGCCTGGAATCTCGGCCCTGCAACTAATGAAAAACTGTTTTTT. Its protein product is CAWNLGPATNEKLFF.

V and J are TRBV11-2 and TRBJ1-3, with D possibly TRBD1 on 6 matching bases. Per the germline V gene, CDR1 is SGHAT and CDR2 is FQNNGV. V shed 4 bases and J shed 2 bases, with 18 bases lying between them. The CDR3 loop spans 17 amino acids. The CDR3 region is CASSSYKTGTTGNTIYF. The CDR3 bases are TGTGCCAGCAGCTCATACAAGACAGGCACCACTGGAAACACCATATATTTT.

The chain employs TRBV27 and TRBJ1-1, with D perhaps matching TRBD1 (5 bases). V dropped 4 bases and J dropped 11 bases, with 11 bases sitting between them. This CDR3 region has 11 residues. Looked up from germline, CDR1 is MNHEY and CDR2 is SMNVEV (reference sequence). This CDR3 is CASSSRVRAFF. Written as DNA, the CDR3 is TGTGCCAGCAGTTCCAGGGTTAGGGCTTTCTTT.

V usage is TRBV4-2 and J usage is TRBJ2-1, with D possibly being TRBD2 (6 bases). The ends were cut back, 1 base at V and 6 bases at J, with 16 bases in the middle. The CDR3 has 16 residues. Looked up from germline, CDR1 is LGHNA and CDR2 is YNFKEQ. Here the CDR3 reads CASSQGGRGGVNEQFF. The CDR3 DNA sequence: TGTGCCAGCAGCCAAGGAGGGCGGGGCGGGGTCAATGAGCAGTTCTTC.

The chain employs TRBV10-1 and TRBJ1-6, with D possibly being TRBD1 (5 bases). With 4 bases removed from V and 8 bases from J, the gap between germline ends came to 21 bases. The V gene's germline CDR1 is WNHNN and CDR2 SYGVQD (reference sequence). The CDR3 length is 17 residues. Here the CDR3 reads CASSGAPETATDSPLHF. The CDR3 DNA is TGCGCCAGCAGTGGGGCTCCTGAGACAGCGACGGATTCACCCCTCCACTTT.

The CDR3 region has the DNA TGCAGCGTAATACTGTCCGGCGCAGGGACCCAGTACTTC. Encoded protein: CSVILSGAGTQYF. The chain joins TRBV29-1 to TRBJ2-5; D is ambiguous. V shed 6 bases and J shed 7 bases, with 18 bases lying between them. From germline, CDR1 is SQVTM and CDR2 ANQGSEA. CDR3 length: 13 residues.

The CDR3 loop reads CATRTWGLAGRTDTQYF. In DNA, the CDR3 is TGTGCCACTCGGACATGGGGACTAGCGGGACGCACAGATACGCAGTATTTT. This chain connects TRBV27 to TRBJ2-3; 13 bases align to TRBD2. The V segment lost 10 bases and the J segment 1 base; nucleotides outside the gene matches: 11. This CDR3 has 17 amino acids. The V gene's germline CDR1 is MNHEY and CDR2 SMNVEV (reference sequence).